Following are 31 T cell receptor beta chains from one sample sequenced in a study of prognosis after radiotherapy for stage I lung cancer. Template was genomic DNA; TCR beta CDR3 amplified in two multiplex PCR rounds. Amplification during the initial PCR round employed primers specific to each TRBV and TRBJ gene. TCRdb independently ran MiXCR on the multiplex PCR reads; one entry per CDR3 protein. This sample has tens of thousands of distinct CDR3 sequences, with roughly 40% found just once. The sequencing used PBMCs, collected before or after stereotactic body radiation therapy (not recorded which). All receptors derive from a donor at least 50 years old with non-small cell lung cancer.

CDR3 in amino acids: CSARRGSSTDTQYF. The CDR3 bases are TGCAGTGCTAGGAGGGGATCAAGCACAGATACGCAGTATTTT. This chain links TRBV20-1 with TRBJ2-3; D could derive from TRBD1 or TRBD2 (5 bases each). The V gene's germline CDR1 is DFQATT and CDR2 SNEGSKA (reference sequence). The CDR3 runs 14 residues. Trimming took off 3 bases at V and 0 bases at J, with 10 bases between the two ends.

CDR3 bases: TGTGCCAGCGGGTGGGACATAAATTCACCCCTCCACTTT. Translation gives CASGWDINSPLHF. This rearrangement joins TRBV6-2 or TRBV6-3 to TRBJ1-6, with a tentative D call TRBD1 (6 bases). Germline V gene lookup returns CDR1 MNHEY and CDR2 SVGEGT. V lost 8 bases and J 7 bases, leaving 12 bases between the germline ends. This CDR3 spans 13 amino acids.

V and J are TRBV6-1 and TRBJ1-3; D is uncertain. The CDR3 consists of 16 residues. Trimming stripped 2 bases from V and 0 bases from J, with 11 bases between. Per the germline V gene, CDR1 is MNHNS and CDR2 is SASEGT. DNA of the CDR3: TGTGCCAGCAGTGAATACCTCCTGGGCTCTGGAAACACCATATATTTT. This sequence encodes CASSEYLLGSGNTIYF.

Judged by abundance, this clonotype is medium-sized. The chain uses TRBV5-1 and TRBJ2-7, with no clear D. This CDR3 region has 14 residues. Between the trimmed V and J ends, which lost 0 bases and 1 base, there was a span of 8 bases. CDR1 and CDR2 from the germline V gene are SGHRS and YFSETQ. The CDR3 sequence is CASSLAAESYEQYF. CDR3 nucleotides: TGCGCCAGCAGCTTGGCGGCAGAATCCTACGAGCAGTACTTC. The full variable domain, completed using reference TRBV5-1 and TRBJ2-7, is KAGVTQTPRYLIKTRGQQVTLSCSPISGHRSVSWYQQTPGQGLQFLFEYFSETQRNKGNFPGRFSGRQFSNSRSEMNVSTLELGDSALYLCASSLAAESYEQYFGPGTRLTVT.

This chain links TRBV7-9 with TRBJ2-5, with D perhaps TRBD1 or TRBD2 (5 bases each). The CDR3 spans 15 residues. V was clipped by 6 bases and J by 1 base, with 15 bases between them. From germline, CDR1 is SEHNR and CDR2 FQNEAQ (reference sequence). The CDR3 nucleotides read TGTGCCAGCAGGTCCTCGTGGGGGAGCCAAGAGACCCAGTACTTC. It translates to CASRSSWGSQETQYF.

V usage is TRBV28 and J usage is TRBJ1-5; D is ambiguous. Germline V CDR1 and CDR2: MDHEN, SYDVKM. Trimming shortened V by 5 bases and J by 0 bases, and 17 bases separated the two germline ends. This CDR3 has 17 amino acids. CDR3 amino acids: CASSLYLGSISNQPQHF. CDR3 DNA sequence: TGTGCCAGCAGTCTATACCTGGGCTCCATTAGCAATCAGCCCCAGCATTTT.

The V call is TRBV28, the J call TRBJ2-2; either TRBD1 or TRBD2 may fit D (7 bases each). Per germline, CDR1 MDHEN and CDR2 SYDVKM. The V and J ends lost 10 bases and 4 bases respectively, with 13 bases between them. The CDR3 is made up of 13 amino acids. CDR3 sequence (DNA): TGTGCCACGAAGCGGGACAGCACCGGGGAGCTGTTTTTT. Translation gives CATKRDSTGELFF.

Comments on this clonotype: At one end the junction does not follow the germline gene, possibly because of a read error. This chain connects TRBV5-1 to TRBJ2-1; D is unclear. The CDR3 length is 13 residues. Germline assignment: CDR1 SGHRS and CDR2 YFSETQ. The CDR3 spells CASSLLRSNEQFF. In nucleotides, the CDR3 is TGTGCCAGCAGCTTGTTGAGGTCGAATGAGCAGTTCTTC.

Ten or more counts support this clonotype. This sequence joins TRBV7-9 and TRBJ2-2, with D unclear. Trimming left V 5 bases short and J 8 bases short, with 6 bases between. Germline CDR1 and CDR2: SEHNR and FQNEAQ (reference sequence). There are 11 residues in the CDR3. DNA for the CDR3: TGTGCCAGCAGCCCGATGGGGGAGCTGTTTTTT. This codes for CASSPMGELFF.

Concerning this clonotype: The junction and the germline gene differ at one end; a read error may be behind it. V usage is TRBV6-2 or TRBV6-3 and J usage is TRBJ2-2, with 14 bases matching TRBD2. This CDR3 region has 17 residues. Germline V CDR1 and CDR2: MNHEY, SVGEGT. This CDR3 is CASKGVTSGGVTGELFF. The DNA of the CDR3 is TGTGCCAGCAAAGGAGTGACTAGCGGGGGGGTCACCGGGGAGCTGTTTTTC.

This clonotype has ten or more counts. The gene calls are TRBV27 and TRBJ1-1; D unresolved. The CDR3 extends over 14 amino acids. Trimming shortened V by 2 bases and J by 5 bases, and 12 bases separated the two germline ends. CDR1 is MNHEY, CDR2 SMNVEV, per germline (reference sequence). The CDR3 sequence: CASSLRSDQTEAFF. DNA of the CDR3: TGTGCCAGCAGTTTACGGTCCGACCAAACTGAAGCTTTCTTT.

This chain uses TRBV5-5 with TRBJ2-5, with 11 bases matching TRBD1. Unmatched junction bases numbered 7, after V lost 4 bases and J lost 5 bases. Germline CDR1 SGHKS, CDR2 YYEKEE (reference sequence). The CDR3 loop spans 15 amino acids. The CDR3 coding sequence is TGTGCCAGCAGCACCGGGACAGGGGGGATGGAGACCCAGTACTTC. Translating gives CASSTGTGGMETQYF. The full variable domain, with the rest looked up from reference TRBV5-5 and TRBJ2-5, is DAGVTQSPTHLIKTRGQQVTLRCSPISGHKSVSWYQQVLGQGPQFIFQYYEKEERGRGNFPDRFSARQFPNYSSELNVNALLLGDSALYLCASSTGTGGMETQYFGPGTRLLVL.

The chain combines TRBV5-1 with TRBJ2-3, with TRBD2 identical over 13 bases. V lost 1 base, J lost 4 bases, and 0 bases stayed unmatched. The CDR3 sequence is 15 residues long. The V gene's germline CDR1 is SGHRS and CDR2 YFSETQ. Here the CDR3 reads CASSLTSGRADTQYF. The CDR3 DNA is TGCGCCAGCAGCTTGACTAGCGGGAGGGCAGATACGCAGTATTTT.

This chain links TRBV2 with TRBJ2-7; 9 bases align to TRBD1. Trimming took 6 bases from V and 5 from J; bases not matched to a gene: 5. The CDR3 sequence is 13 residues long. The V gene's germline CDR1 is SNHLY and CDR2 FYNNEI. The CDR3 is CASSRDRVNEQYF. DNA of the CDR3: TGTGCCAGCAGCCGGGACAGGGTCAACGAGCAGTACTTC.

A word on this clonotype: The likely explanation is a read error, given a far larger clone one base away. The chain combines TRBV6-6 with TRBJ1-1; D ambiguous. CDR1 MNHNY and CDR2 SVGAGI come from the germline V gene (reference sequence). Deletions cut 0 bases from V and 0 bases from J, with 11 bases between. The CDR3 is made up of 16 amino acids. The CDR3 loop is CASSYSSWSLNTEAFF. In nucleotides, the CDR3 is TGTGCCAGCAGTTACTCGTCGTGGTCACTGAACACTGAAGCTTTCTTT.

This clonotype came up many times. This CDR3 reads CASTHSTDGYGYTF. CDR3 DNA sequence: TGTGCCAGCACACACAGCACCGACGGCTATGGCTACACCTTC. V gene TRBV7-8 combines with J gene TRBJ1-2; D ambiguous. Germline values: CDR1 SGHVS, CDR2 FQNEAQ. The CDR3 runs 14 residues. V lost 7 bases to trimming and J lost 4 bases, with 16 bases between them.

The V gene is TRBV20-1, the J gene TRBJ2-3, with D possibly TRBD2 on 5 matching bases. The CDR3 extends over 13 amino acids. Looked up from germline, CDR1 is DFQATT and CDR2 is SNEGSKA (reference sequence). The V end was cut by 5 bases, the J end by 6 bases, with 15 bases between. The CDR3 protein is CSAEGRRFDTQYF. Written as DNA, the CDR3 is TGCAGTGCTGAGGGCCGACGGTTCGATACGCAGTATTTT.

This clonotype was detected many times. V gene TRBV9 combines with J gene TRBJ2-1, with 7 bases lining up with TRBD2. The CDR3 length is 15 residues. V gave up 0 bases and J gave up 0 bases; unmatched junction bases: 0. Per germline, CDR1 SGDLS and CDR2 YYNGEE. The CDR3 reads CASSVGGGSYNEQFF. The CDR3 nucleotides read TGTGCCAGCAGCGTAGGGGGGGGCTCCTACAATGAGCAGTTCTTC.

The CDR3 sequence is CAISESSVGEQYF. The CDR3 coding sequence is TGTGCCATCAGTGAATCGTCGGTCGGTGAGCAGTACTTC. The chain links TRBV10-3 to TRBJ2-7, with D hard to call. The germline CDR1 and CDR2 sequences are ENHRY and SYGVKD. Deletions cut 3 bases from V and 7 bases from J, with 13 bases between. The CDR3 spans 13 residues.

V gene TRBV5-1 combines with J gene TRBJ2-7, with a weak D call TRBD1 (5 bases). The CDR3 sequence is 14 residues long. Germline values: CDR1 SGHRS, CDR2 YFSETQ. V gave up 4 bases and J gave up 4 bases, with 15 bases separating them. In DNA, the CDR3 is TGCGCCAGCAGCCCCTACAGGTTTGGATACGAGCAGTACTTC. Its protein product is CASSPYRFGYEQYF. The variable domain in full, with the rest retrieved from reference TRBV5-1 and TRBJ2-7, is KAGVTQTPRYLIKTRGQQVTLSCSPISGHRSVSWYQQTPGQGLQFLFEYFSETQRNKGNFPGRFSGRQFSNSRSEMNVSTLELGDSALYLCASSPYRFGYEQYFGPGTRLTVT.

This clonotype was seen ten or more times. V usage is TRBV30 and J usage is TRBJ2-2; D gene uncertain. Looked up from germline, CDR1 is GTSNPN and CDR2 is SVGIG (reference sequence). There are 12 residues in the CDR3. V lost 2 bases and J lost 10, with 11 bases in between. The DNA of the CDR3 is TGTGCCTGGAGTCCAACGGGTCCGGAGCTGTTTTTT. It translates to CAWSPTGPELFF.

The chain combines TRBV20-1 with TRBJ2-1, with TRBD2 matching over 8 bases. J lost 7 bases, V lost 0 bases, and 8 bases had no gene match. The CDR3 has 15 amino acids. Germline V gene data show CDR1 as DFQATT and CDR2 as SNEGSKA (reference sequence). CDR3 sequence: CSARDLSGSMNEQFF. CDR3 in DNA: TGCAGTGCTAGAGATCTGAGCGGGAGTATGAATGAGCAGTTCTTC.

This chain links TRBV10-3 with TRBJ2-1; a weak D match, TRBD2 (6 bases). Germline V gives CDR1 ENHRY, CDR2 SYGVKD. V dropped 3 bases and J dropped 2 bases, with 17 bases sitting between them. This CDR3 region has 17 residues. This CDR3 is CAISDILWRVAYNEQFF. In nucleotides, the CDR3 is TGTGCCATCAGTGATATCCTATGGAGGGTCGCCTACAATGAGCAGTTCTTC.

This clonotype was observed many times. This sequence joins TRBV2 and TRBJ1-1; a possible D gene is TRBD1 (5 bases). Germline V lookup: CDR1 SNHLY, CDR2 FYNNEI. V gave up 4 bases and J gave up 0 bases, with 12 bases separating them. The CDR3 extends over 15 amino acids. The CDR3, as DNA: TGTGCCAGCAGTGCAGACAGATTCATGAACACTGAAGCTTTCTTT. Translation gives CASSADRFMNTEAFF.

The rearrangement uses TRBV30 and TRBJ2-1; 8 nucleotides agree with TRBD2. The length of the CDR3 is 15 residues. Germline V gene lookup returns CDR1 GTSNPN and CDR2 SVGIG (reference sequence). The J segment lost 1 base and the V segment lost 4 bases, leaving 6 bases of the junction unmatched. The CDR3 loop reads CAWTVRGASYNEQFF. The CDR3 DNA sequence: TGTGCCTGGACCGTGCGGGGGGCATCCTACAATGAGCAGTTCTTC.

This clonotype was observed many times. The rearrangement uses TRBV19 and TRBJ2-7; a weak D match, TRBD1 (6 bases). There are 15 residues in the CDR3. CDR1 and CDR2 from the germline V gene are LNHDA and SQIVND (reference sequence). V was shortened by 4 bases and J by 2 bases, with 15 bases between the two germline ends. The CDR3 sequence is CASSNGGAGPYEQYF. CDR3 DNA sequence: TGTGCCAGTAGTAATGGGGGCGCGGGCCCCTACGAGCAGTACTTC.

The genes are TRBV19 and TRBJ1-6; no clear D. The germline V gene has CDR1 LNHDA and CDR2 SQIVND (reference sequence). The CDR3 has 17 amino acids. V lost 4 bases, J lost 7 bases, and 20 bases lay in between. This CDR3 is CASSRNFRRRTNSPLHF. CDR3 DNA: TGTGCCAGTAGTAGGAATTTTAGACGAAGGACCAATTCACCCCTCCACTTT.

With regard to this clonotype: It differs at one base from a far larger clone, so likely a read error. V gene TRBV6-1 combines with J gene TRBJ1-1, with D unclear. CDR3 length: 11 residues. Germline CDR1 and CDR2: MNHNS and SASEGT. The ends were cut back, 5 bases at V and 1 base at J, with 2 bases in the middle. The CDR3 loop is CASSKNTEAFF. The CDR3 DNA reads TGTGCCAGCAGTAAGAACACTGAAGCTTTCTTT.

This chain connects TRBV12-3 or TRBV12-4 to TRBJ1-5; 9 nucleotides match TRBD1. The CDR3 consists of 15 residues. Trimming took 5 bases from V and 3 from J; bases not matched to a gene: 5. In nucleotides, the CDR3 is TGTGCCAGCAGTGTGACAGGGGGGGCCAATCAGCCCCAGCATTTT. Protein sequence: CASSVTGGANQPQHF.

Many counts were recorded for this clonotype. CDR3 amino acids: CASSPRMAEPQETQYF. DNA of the CDR3: TGTGCCAGCTCACCACGAATGGCGGAACCTCAAGAGACCCAGTACTTC. This chain uses TRBV18 with TRBJ2-5; no reliable D call. V lost 1 base to trimming and J lost 2 bases, with 14 bases between them. Germline loops: CDR1 KGHSH, CDR2 LQKENI. This CDR3 region has 16 residues.

For this clonotype: Since a much larger clone is just one base distant, this may be a read error. The rearrangement uses TRBV15 and TRBJ2-7, with 12 bases identical to TRBD1. After removal of 0 bases from V and 9 bases from J, the junction contained 9 bases not matched to a gene. The CDR3 is made up of 16 amino acids. CDR1 and CDR2 from the germline V gene are LNHNV and YYDKDF (reference sequence). CDR3 sequence: CATSRDRDRGLNGQYF. The CDR3 DNA is TGTGCCACCAGCAGAGACCGGGACAGGGGGCTCAACGGGCAGTACTTC. The full variable domain, with the rest looked up from reference TRBV15 and TRBJ2-7, is DAMVIQNPRYQVTQFGKPVTLSCSQTLNHNVMYWYQQKSSQAPKLLFHYYDKDFNNEADTPDNFQSRRPNTSFCFLDIRSPGLGDTAMYLCATSRDRDRGLNGQYFGPGTRLTVT.